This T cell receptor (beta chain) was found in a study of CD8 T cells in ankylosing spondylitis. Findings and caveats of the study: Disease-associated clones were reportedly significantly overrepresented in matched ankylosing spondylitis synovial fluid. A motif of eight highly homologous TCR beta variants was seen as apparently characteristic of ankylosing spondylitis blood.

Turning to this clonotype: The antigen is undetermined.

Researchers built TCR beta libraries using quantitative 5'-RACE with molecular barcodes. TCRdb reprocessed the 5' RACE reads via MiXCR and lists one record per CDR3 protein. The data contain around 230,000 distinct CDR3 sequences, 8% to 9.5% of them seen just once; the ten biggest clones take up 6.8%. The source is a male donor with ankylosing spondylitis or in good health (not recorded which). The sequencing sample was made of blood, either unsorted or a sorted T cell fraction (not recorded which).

CDR3 loop: CASRDRDFYNEQFF. As DNA, the CDR3 is TGCGCCAGCAGGGACCGGGACTTTTACAATGAGCAGTTCTTC. The chain joins TRBV5-1 to TRBJ2-1, with D possibly TRBD2 on 6 matching bases. V was cut by 5 bases and J by 4 bases, with 13 bases left in between. Looked up from germline, CDR1 is SGHRS and CDR2 is YFSETQ. The CDR3 is 14 residues long. Variable domain in full (rest from reference TRBV5-1 and TRBJ2-1): KAGVTQTPRYLIKTRGQQVTLSCSPISGHRSVSWYQQTPGQGLQFLFEYFSETQRNKGNFPGRFSGRQFSNSRSEMNVSTLELGDSALYLCASRDRDFYNEQFFGPGTRLTVL.